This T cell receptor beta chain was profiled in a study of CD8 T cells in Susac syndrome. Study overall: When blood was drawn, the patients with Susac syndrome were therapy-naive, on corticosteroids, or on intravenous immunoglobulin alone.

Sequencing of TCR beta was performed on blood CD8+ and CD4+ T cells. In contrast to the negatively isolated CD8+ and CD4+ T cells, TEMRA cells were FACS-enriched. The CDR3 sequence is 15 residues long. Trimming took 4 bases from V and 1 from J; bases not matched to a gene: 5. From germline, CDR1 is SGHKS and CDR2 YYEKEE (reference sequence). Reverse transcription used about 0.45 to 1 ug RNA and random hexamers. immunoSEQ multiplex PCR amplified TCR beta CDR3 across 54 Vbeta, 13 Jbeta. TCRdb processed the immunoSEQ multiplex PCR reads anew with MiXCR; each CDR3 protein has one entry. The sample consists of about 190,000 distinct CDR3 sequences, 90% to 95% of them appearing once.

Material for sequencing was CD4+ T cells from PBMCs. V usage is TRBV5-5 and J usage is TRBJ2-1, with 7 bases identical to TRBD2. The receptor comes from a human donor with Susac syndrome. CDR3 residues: CASSRTSESYNEQFF. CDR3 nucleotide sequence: TGTGCCAGCAGCCGTACTAGCGAATCCTACAATGAGCAGTTCTTC.